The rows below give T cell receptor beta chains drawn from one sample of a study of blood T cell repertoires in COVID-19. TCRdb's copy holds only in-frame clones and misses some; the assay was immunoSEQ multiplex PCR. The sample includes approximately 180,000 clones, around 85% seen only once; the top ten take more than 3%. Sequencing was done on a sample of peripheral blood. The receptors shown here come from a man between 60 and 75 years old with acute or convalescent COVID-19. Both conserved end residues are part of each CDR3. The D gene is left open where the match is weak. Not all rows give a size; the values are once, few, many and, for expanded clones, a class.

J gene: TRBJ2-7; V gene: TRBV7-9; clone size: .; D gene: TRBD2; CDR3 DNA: TGTGCCAGCAGTCATTACGGTCTAGCGGAGGACTACGAGCAGTACTTC; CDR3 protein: CASSHYGLAEDYEQYF
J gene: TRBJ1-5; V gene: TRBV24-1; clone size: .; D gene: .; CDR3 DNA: TGTGCCACCAGTGCAGGGGAGAACAATCAGCCCCAGCATTTT; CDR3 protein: CATSAGENNQPQHF
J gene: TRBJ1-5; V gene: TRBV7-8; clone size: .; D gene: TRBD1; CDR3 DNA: TGTGCCAGCAGCTTTTCATCGACAGGGGGCAAACCCCAGCATTTT; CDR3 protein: CASSFSSTGGKPQHF
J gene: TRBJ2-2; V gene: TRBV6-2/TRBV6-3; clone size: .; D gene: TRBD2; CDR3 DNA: TGTGCCAGCAGTCGAAGGACTAGCGGCGGGGAGCTGTTTTTT; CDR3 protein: CASSRRTSGGELFF
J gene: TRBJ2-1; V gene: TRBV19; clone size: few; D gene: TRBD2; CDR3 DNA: TGTGCCAGTAGTACTTGGACTAGCGGGGCCAATGAGCAGTTCTTC; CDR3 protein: CASSTWTSGANEQFF
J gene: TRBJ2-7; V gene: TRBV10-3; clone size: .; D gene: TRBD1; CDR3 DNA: TGTGCCATCGGAGACAGGGATTTTTTTTGGGAGCAGTACTTC; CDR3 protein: CAIGDRDFFWEQYF
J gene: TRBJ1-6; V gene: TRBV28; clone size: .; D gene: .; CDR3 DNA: TGTGCCAGCAGTTCCGGACAGTTGCCTTCACCCCTCCACTTT; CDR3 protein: CASSSGQLPSPLHF
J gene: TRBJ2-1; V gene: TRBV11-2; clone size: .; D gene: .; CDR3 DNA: TGTGCCAGCAGCCTCCGAAGACTTTGGAATGAGCAGTTCTTC; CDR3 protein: CASSLRRLWNEQFF
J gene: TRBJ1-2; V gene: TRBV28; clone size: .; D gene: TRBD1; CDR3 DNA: TGTGCCAGCAGCACGGACAGGGGTCTCCATGGCTACACCTTC; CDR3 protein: CASSTDRGLHGYTF
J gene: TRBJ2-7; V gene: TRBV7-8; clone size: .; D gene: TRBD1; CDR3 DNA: TGTGCCAGCAGCTTAGCGCGTACAGGGGGAGAGGAGGACTACGAGCAGTACTTC; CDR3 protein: CASSLARTGGEEDYEQYF
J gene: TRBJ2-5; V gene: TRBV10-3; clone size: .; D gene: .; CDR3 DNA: TGTGCCATCGGGTACAGGGTCGAGACCCAGTACTTC; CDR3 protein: CAIGYRVETQYF
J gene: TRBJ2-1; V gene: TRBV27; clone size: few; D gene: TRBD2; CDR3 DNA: TGTGCCAGCAGTTTCCGGGGGGATTCCTACAATGAGCAGTTCTTC; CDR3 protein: CASSFRGDSYNEQFF
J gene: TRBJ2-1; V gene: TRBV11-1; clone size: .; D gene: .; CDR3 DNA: TGTGCCAGCAGCCGATCGGTTGAGCAGTTCTTC; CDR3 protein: CASSRSVEQFF
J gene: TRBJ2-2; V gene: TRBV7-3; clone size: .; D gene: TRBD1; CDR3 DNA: TGTGCCAGCAGCTTTGACAGGGTGGGCCCTTCGAACACCGGGGAGCTGTTTTTT; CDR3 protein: CASSFDRVGPSNTGELFF
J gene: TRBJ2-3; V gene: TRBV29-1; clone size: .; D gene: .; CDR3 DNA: TGCAGCGTCCACCCGGTAGGCACAGATACGCAGTATTTT; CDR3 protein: CSVHPVGTDTQYF
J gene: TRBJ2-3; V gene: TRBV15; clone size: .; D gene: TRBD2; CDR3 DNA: TGTGCCACCAGCACACGACTAGCGGGGGAGGGAGATACGCAGTATTTT; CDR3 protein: CATSTRLAGEGDTQYF
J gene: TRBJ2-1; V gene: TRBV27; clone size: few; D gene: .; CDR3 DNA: TGTGCCAGCAGTGCCCCACCCCTAACGTCTAGGTACTCATTCTCCTACAATGAGCAGTTCTTC; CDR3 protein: CASSAPPLTSRYSFSYNEQFF
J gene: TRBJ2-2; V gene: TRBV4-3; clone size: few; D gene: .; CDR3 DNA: TGCGCCAGCAGCCAAGTTCGCGGGGGCAAGACCGGGGAGCTGTTTTTT; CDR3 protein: CASSQVRGGKTGELFF
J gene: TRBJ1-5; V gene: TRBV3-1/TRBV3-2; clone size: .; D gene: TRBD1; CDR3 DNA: TGTGCCAGCAGCCAAACGGGACAGGGGCGCAATCAGCCCCAGCATTTT; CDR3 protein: CASSQTGQGRNQPQHF
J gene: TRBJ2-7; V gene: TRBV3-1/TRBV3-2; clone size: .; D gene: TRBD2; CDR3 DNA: TGTGCCAGCAGTCCATCTGGCCCGACTAGCGGGAGTATCTACGAGCAGTACTTC; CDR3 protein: CASSPSGPTSGSIYEQYF
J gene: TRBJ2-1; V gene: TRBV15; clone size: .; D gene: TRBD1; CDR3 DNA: TGTGCCACCAGCAGAGATAGGGCGGGACAGGGAGGTGGGGAGCAGTTCTTC; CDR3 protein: CATSRDRAGQGGGEQFF
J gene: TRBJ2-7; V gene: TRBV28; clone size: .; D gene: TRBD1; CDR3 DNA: TGTGCCAGCAGTGACAGGGGAGAGCAGTACTTC; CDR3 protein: CASSDRGEQYF
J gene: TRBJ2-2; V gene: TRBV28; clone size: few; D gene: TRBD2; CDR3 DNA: TGTGCCAGCAGTTCCCATTCTAGCGGGAGGTTCGGGGAGCTGTTTTTT; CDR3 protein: CASSSHSSGRFGELFF
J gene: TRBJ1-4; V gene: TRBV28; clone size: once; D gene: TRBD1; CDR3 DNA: TGTGCCAGCAGCAGGGACAGGTCTAATGAAAAACTGTTTTTT; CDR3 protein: CASSRDRSNEKLFF
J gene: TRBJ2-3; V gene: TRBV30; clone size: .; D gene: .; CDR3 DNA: TGTGCCTGGAGCGGGGAGCGGTACGCTAGCACAGATACGCAGTATTTT; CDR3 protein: CAWSGERYASTDTQYF
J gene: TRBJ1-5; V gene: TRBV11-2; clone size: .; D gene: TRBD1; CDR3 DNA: TGTGCCAGCAGCCGGGACAGGGGGTCTCAGCCCCAGCATTTT; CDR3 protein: CASSRDRGSQPQHF
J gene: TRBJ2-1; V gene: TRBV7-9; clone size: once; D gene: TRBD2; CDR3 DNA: TGTGCCAGCAGCTCCGGACTAGCGGGAGTCCTCTCCAATGAGCAGTTCTTC; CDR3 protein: CASSSGLAGVLSNEQFF
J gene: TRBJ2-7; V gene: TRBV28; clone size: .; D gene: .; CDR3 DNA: TGTGCCAGCAGTCCGGGAAGGGGGCTAGCGGGCGAGCAGTACTTC; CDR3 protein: CASSPGRGLAGEQYF
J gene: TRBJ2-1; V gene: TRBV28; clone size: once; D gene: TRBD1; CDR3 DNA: TGTGCCAGCACAAGGACAGGGAGCTCCTACAATGAGCAGTTCTTC; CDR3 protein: CASTRTGSSYNEQFF
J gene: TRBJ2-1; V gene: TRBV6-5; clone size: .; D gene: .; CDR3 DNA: TGTGCCAGCATCGGCAGGGGTACGTTTAATGAGCAGTTCTTC; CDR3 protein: CASIGRGTFNEQFF
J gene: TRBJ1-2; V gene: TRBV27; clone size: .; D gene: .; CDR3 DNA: TGTGCCAGCAGTTTATGGGGCGGCATCAACTATGGCTACACCTTC; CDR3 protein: CASSLWGGINYGYTF
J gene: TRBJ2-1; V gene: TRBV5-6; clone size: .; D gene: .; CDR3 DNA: TGTGCCAGCAGCCCAGCAGGGGGGCTAGCCAATGAGCAGTTCTTC; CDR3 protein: CASSPAGGLANEQFF
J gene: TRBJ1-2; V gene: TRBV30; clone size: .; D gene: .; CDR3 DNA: TGTGCCTGGAGTGTTGTGACAGCTTCCGCTGGCTACACCTTC; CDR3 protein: CAWSVVTASAGYTF
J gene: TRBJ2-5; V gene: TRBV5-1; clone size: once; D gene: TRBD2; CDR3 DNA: TGCGCCAGCAGCTTGACTAGCGGGAGAGGAGAGACCCAGTACTTC; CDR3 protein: CASSLTSGRGETQYF
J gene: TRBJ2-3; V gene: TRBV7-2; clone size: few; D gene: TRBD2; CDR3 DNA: TGTGCCAGCAGCTCCCAGCGGGGAAGCACAGATACGCAGTATTTT; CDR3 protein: CASSSQRGSTDTQYF
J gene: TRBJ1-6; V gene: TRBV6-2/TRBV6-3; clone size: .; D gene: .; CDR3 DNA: TGTGCCAGCAGTTACCCCCCGACGCGGCCGGATTCACCCCTCCACTTT; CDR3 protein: CASSYPPTRPDSPLHF
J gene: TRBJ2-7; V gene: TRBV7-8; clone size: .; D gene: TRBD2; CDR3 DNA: TGTGCCAGCAGCCGAGTACTAGCGGTACAATACGAGCAGTACTTC; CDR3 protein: CASSRVLAVQYEQYF
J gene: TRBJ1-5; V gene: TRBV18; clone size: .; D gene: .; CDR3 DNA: TGTGCCAGCTCACCTAAAACGGGGGGAACTAGCGGCAATCAGCCCCAGCATTTT; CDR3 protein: CASSPKTGGTSGNQPQHF
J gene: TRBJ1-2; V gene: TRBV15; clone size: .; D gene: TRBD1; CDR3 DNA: TGTGCCACCAGCAGAGATTGGCAGGGGGCCGGCTATGGCTACACCTTC; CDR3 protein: CATSRDWQGAGYGYTF
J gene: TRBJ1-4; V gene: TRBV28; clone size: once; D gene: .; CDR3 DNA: TGTGCCAGCAGTTGGGGGGGCGCGGCTAATGAAAAACTGTTTTTT; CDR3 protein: CASSWGGAANEKLFF
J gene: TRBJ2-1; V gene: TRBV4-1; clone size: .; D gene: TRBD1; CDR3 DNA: TGCGCCAGCAGCCAAGCCGAACCGGGACAGGGCTCCTACAATGAGCAGTTCTTC; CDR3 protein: CASSQAEPGQGSYNEQFF
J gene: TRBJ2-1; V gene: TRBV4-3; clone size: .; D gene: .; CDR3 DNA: TGCGCCAGCAGCCAAGAGGGCTTCTGGCGGGATGAGCAGTTCTTC; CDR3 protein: CASSQEGFWRDEQFF
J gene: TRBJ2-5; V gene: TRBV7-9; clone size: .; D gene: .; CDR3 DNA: TGTGCCAGCAGCTCACGGACAAATCAAGAGACCCAGTACTTC; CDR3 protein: CASSSRTNQETQYF
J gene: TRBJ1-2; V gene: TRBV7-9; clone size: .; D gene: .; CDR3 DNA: TGTGCCAGCAGTCTCGATGGGGGCGCCGGCTACACCTTC; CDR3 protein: CASSLDGGAGYTF
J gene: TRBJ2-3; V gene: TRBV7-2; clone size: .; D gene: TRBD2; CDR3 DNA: TGTGCCAGCAGCTTAGCAGGGACTAGCAGCACAGATACGCAGTATTTT; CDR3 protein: CASSLAGTSSTDTQYF
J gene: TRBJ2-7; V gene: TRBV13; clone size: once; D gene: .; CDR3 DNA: TGTGCCAGCAGCTTGGGCGCGGGGAGGTACGAGCAGTACTTC; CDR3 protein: CASSLGAGRYEQYF
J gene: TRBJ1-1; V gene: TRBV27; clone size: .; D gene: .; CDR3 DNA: TGTGCCAGCGGACGGAGGTCCACTGAAGCTTTCTTT; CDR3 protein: CASGRRSTEAFF
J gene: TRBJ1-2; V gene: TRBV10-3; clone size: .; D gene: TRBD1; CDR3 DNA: TGTGCCATCAGTGAGGGACAGGGACTAAACTATGGCTACACCTTC; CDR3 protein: CAISEGQGLNYGYTF
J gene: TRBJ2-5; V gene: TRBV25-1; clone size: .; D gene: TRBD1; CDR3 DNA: TGTGCCAGCAGTGAATTGTCTGGGGGACAGGGTTTCAGGGAGACCCAGTACTTC; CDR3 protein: CASSELSGGQGFRETQYF
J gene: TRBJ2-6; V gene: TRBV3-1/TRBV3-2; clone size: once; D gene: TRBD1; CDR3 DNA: TGTGCCAGCAGCCGCGGACAGGGGGCTTCTGGGGCCAACGTCCTGACTTTC; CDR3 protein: CASSRGQGASGANVLTF
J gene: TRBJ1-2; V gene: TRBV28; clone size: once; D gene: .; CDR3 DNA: TGTGCCAGCAGTTTACGACTAGGTGCTAACTATGGCTACACCTTC; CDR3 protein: CASSLRLGANYGYTF
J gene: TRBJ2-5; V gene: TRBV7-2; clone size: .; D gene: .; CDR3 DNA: TGTGCCAGCAGCTTAGTACTAGGAGGAGCCCAGTACTTC; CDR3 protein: CASSLVLGGAQYF
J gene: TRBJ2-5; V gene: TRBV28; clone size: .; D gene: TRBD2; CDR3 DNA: TGTGCCAGCAGTTTCTTCGGGAGGGGCGAGGAGGGGACCCAGTACTTC; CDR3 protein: CASSFFGRGEEGTQYF
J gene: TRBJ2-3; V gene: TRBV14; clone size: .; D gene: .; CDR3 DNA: TGTGCCAGCAGCCAAGAAAGGACAGTTAACACAGATACGCAGTATTTT; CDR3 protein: CASSQERTVNTDTQYF